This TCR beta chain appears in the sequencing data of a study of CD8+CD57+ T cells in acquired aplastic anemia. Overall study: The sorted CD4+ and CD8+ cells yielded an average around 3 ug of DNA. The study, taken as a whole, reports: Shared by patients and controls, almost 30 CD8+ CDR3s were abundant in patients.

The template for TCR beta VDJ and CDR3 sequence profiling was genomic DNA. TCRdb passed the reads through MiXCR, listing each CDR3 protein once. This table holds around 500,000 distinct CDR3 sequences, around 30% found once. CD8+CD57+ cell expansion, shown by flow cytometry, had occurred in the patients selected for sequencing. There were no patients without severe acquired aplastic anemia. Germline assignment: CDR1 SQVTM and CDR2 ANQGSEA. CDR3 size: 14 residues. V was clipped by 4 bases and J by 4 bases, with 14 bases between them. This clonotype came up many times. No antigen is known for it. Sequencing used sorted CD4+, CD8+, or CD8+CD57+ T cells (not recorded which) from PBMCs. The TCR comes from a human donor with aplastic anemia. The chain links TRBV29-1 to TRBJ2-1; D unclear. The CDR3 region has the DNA TGCAGCGTTGCGGCGGAAATGCCGTACAATGAGCAGTTCTTC. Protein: CSVAAEMPYNEQFF.